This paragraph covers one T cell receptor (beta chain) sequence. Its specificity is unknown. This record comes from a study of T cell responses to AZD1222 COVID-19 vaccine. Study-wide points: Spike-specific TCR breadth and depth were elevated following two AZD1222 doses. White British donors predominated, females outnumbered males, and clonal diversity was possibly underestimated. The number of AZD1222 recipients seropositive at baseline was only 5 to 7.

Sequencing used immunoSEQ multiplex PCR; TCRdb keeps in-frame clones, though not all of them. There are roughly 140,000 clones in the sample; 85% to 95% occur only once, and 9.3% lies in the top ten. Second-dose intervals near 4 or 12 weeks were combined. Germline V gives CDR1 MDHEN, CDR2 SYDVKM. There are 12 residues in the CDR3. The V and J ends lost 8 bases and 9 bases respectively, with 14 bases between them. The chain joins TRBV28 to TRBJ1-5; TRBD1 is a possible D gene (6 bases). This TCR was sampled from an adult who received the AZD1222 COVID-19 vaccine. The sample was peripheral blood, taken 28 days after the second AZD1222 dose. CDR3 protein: CASGGRKWPQHF. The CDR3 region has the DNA TGTGCCAGCGGGGGCAGGAAGTGGCCCCAGCATTTT.